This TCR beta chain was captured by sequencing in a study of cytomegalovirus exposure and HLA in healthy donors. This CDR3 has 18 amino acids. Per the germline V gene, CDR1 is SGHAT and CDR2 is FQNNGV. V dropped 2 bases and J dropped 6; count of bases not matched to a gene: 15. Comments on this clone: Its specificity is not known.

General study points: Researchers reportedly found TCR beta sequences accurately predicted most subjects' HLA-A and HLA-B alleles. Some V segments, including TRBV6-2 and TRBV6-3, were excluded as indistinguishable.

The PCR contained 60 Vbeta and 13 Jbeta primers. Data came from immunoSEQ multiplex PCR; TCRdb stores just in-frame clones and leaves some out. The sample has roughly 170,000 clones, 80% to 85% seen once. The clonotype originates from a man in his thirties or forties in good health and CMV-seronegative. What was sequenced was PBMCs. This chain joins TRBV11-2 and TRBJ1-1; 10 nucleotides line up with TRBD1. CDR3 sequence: CASSLKGLLGQGSSEAFF. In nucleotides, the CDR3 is TGTGCCAGCAGCTTAAAGGGACTACTGGGACAGGGGTCCTCTGAAGCTTTCTTT.